The 23 T cell receptor beta chains below were found in one sample sequenced in a study of blood T cell repertoires in COVID-19. Libraries were prepared by immunoSEQ multiplex PCR; TCRdb keeps only in-frame clonotypes and omits some of them. The data hold tens of thousands of clones, with roughly 87% observed a single time. The sequenced sample was peripheral blood. The receptor set was obtained from a man in his 60s with acute or convalescent COVID-19.

This chain uses TRBV5-6 with TRBJ2-3, with D maybe TRBD1 (5 bases). V lost 2 bases to trimming and J lost 2 bases, with 15 bases between them. From germline, CDR1 is SGHDT and CDR2 YYEEEE. This CDR3 comprises 16 residues. The CDR3 spells CASSFVGQGPTDTQYF. The DNA for the CDR3 is TGTGCCAGCAGCTTTGTAGGACAAGGCCCCACAGATACGCAGTATTTT.

This clone has just one count. The chain joins TRBV7-9 to TRBJ2-2; 10 nucleotides agree with TRBD1. V lost 6 bases and J lost 3; bases outside the gene matches: 4. The CDR3 length is 15 residues. Germline CDR1 is SEHNR and CDR2 is FQNEAQ (reference sequence). CDR3 sequence: CASRPGQGYTGELFF. Written as DNA, the CDR3 is TGTGCCAGCAGACCGGGACAGGGGTACACCGGGGAGCTGTTTTTT.

The chain uses TRBV2 and TRBJ2-2, with D possibly matching TRBD1 (6 bases). Per the germline V gene, CDR1 is SNHLY and CDR2 is FYNNEI. V dropped 2 bases and J dropped 9 bases, with 13 bases sitting between them. The CDR3 spans 14 residues. This CDR3 reads CASSEIPGARELFF. The CDR3 region has the DNA TGTGCCAGCAGTGAAATTCCAGGGGCCAGGGAGCTGTTTTTT.

This chain uses TRBV27 with TRBJ2-7; 9 bases are shared with TRBD1. CDR1 is MNHEY, CDR2 SMNVEV, per germline (reference sequence). Trimming cost V 3 bases and J 5 bases; bases outside gene matches: 8. The CDR3 contains 15 residues. The CDR3 reads CASSFRGQGGHEQYF. In nucleotides, the CDR3 is TGTGCCAGCAGTTTCCGGGGACAGGGTGGCCACGAGCAGTACTTC.

The genes are TRBV27 and TRBJ2-7; TRBD1 agrees at 10 bases. The length of the CDR3 is 16 residues. Losses at the gene ends were 1 base for V and 4 bases for J; bases not matched to a gene: 7. CDR1 is MNHEY, CDR2 SMNVEV, per germline (reference sequence). The CDR3 region has the DNA TGTGCCAGCAGTTTATTCCCGGACAGGGGGGTTTACGAGCAGTACTTC. Its translation: CASSLFPDRGVYEQYF.

The chain uses TRBV10-2 and TRBJ2-6, with 8 bases matching TRBD1. V gave up 6 bases and J gave up 3 bases; unmatched junction bases: 1. CDR1 is WSHSY and CDR2 is SAAADI in the germline V gene. The CDR3 extends over 14 amino acids. Written as DNA, the CDR3 is TGCGCCAGCAGCGACAGGGGTGGGGCCAACGTCCTGACTTTC. This sequence encodes CASSDRGGANVLTF.

The rearrangement links TRBV24-1 to TRBJ2-2, with TRBD1 identical over 7 bases. V shed 4 bases and J 5 bases; nucleotides not matched to a gene: 9. Germline CDR1 KGHDR, CDR2 SFDVKD. This CDR3 is 16 amino acids long. CDR3 DNA sequence: TGTGCCACCAGTGACGTGACAGGGCGTAGGACCGGGGAGCTGTTTTTT. Amino acids: CATSDVTGRRTGELFF.

The chain couples TRBV19 to TRBJ2-1; a weak D match, TRBD2 (5 bases). There are 13 residues in the CDR3. Germline V gives CDR1 LNHDA, CDR2 SQIVND (reference sequence). The V gene lost 10 bases and the J gene lost 0 bases, with 10 bases spanning the gap. The CDR3 region is CAISGRSYNEQFF. In DNA, the CDR3 is TGTGCCATAAGCGGCCGCTCCTACAATGAGCAGTTCTTC. The full variable domain, in which reference TRBV19 and TRBJ2-1 provide the parts outside the CDR3, is DGGITQSPKYLFRKEGQNVTLSCEQNLNHDAMYWYRQDPGQGLRLIYYSQIVNDFQKGDIAEGYSVSREKKESFPLTVTSAQKNPTAFYLCAISGRSYNEQFFGPGTRLTVL.

This rearrangement joins TRBV6-4 to TRBJ1-6, with TRBD1 as a possible D gene (5 bases). Trimming shortened V by 6 bases and J by 9 bases, and 12 bases separated the two germline ends. CDR1 and CDR2 (germline): MRHNA, SNTAGT. The CDR3 is 13 amino acids. The CDR3 nucleotides read TGTGCCAGCAGACAGGTGGCCGGTTCACCCCTCCACTTT. It specifies CASRQVAGSPLHF.

The chain couples TRBV23-1 to TRBJ2-3, with 7 nucleotides matching TRBD2. TRBV23-1 falls under the ORF class, with uncertain function. V was clipped by 4 bases and J by 4 bases; unmatched bases: 5. The CDR3 is 14 amino acids. CDR3: CASSPRSGADTQYF. DNA for the CDR3: TGCGCCAGCAGTCCCCGGAGCGGGGCAGATACGCAGTATTTT.

The V and J genes are TRBV6-5 and TRBJ2-7, with D possibly matching TRBD2 (7 bases). The CDR3 is 15 amino acids. V dropped 6 bases and J dropped 1 base, with 16 bases sitting between them. Germline CDR1 reads MNHEY; CDR2 reads SVGAGI. This CDR3 is CASSLGLGGSYEQYF. DNA for the CDR3: TGTGCCAGCAGCCTCGGACTAGGGGGATCCTACGAGCAGTACTTC.

The chain couples TRBV2 to TRBJ1-5; 9 positions agree with TRBD1. Trimming at V came to 5 bases and at J to 15 bases, leaving 8 bases not matched to a gene. The CDR3 extends over 12 amino acids. Germline CDR1 is SNHLY and CDR2 is FYNNEI. The DNA for the CDR3 is TGTGCCAGCAGTTACATCGGGACAGGGATGCATTTT. It translates to CASSYIGTGMHF.

The V gene is TRBV11-2, the J gene TRBJ1-2, with D perhaps matching TRBD1 (5 bases). Germline V gene sequence: CDR1 SGHAT, CDR2 FQNNGV. Trimming left V 0 bases short and J 3 bases short, with 11 bases between. This CDR3 has 15 residues. The CDR3 DNA is TGTGCCAGCAGCTTAGACGGGGGAGTGGACTATGGCTACACCTTC. Protein sequence: CASSLDGGVDYGYTF. Full variable domain (missing parts from reference TRBV11-2 and TRBJ1-2): EAGVAQSPRYKIIEKRQSVAFWCNPISGHATLYWYQQILGQGPKLLIQFQNNGVVDDSQLPKDRFSAERLKGVDSTLKIQPAKLEDSAVYLCASSLDGGVDYGYTFGSGTRLTVV.

CDR3 amino acids: CASSQGEGYEQYF. In DNA form, the CDR3 reads TGTGCCAGCTCACAGGGGGAGGGCTACGAGCAGTACTTC. This rearrangement joins TRBV18 to TRBJ2-7; a possible D gene is TRBD2 (7 bases). V was shortened by 4 bases and J by 3 bases, with 10 bases between the two germline ends. This CDR3 region has 13 residues. From germline, CDR1 is KGHSH and CDR2 LQKENI.

The chain carries TRBV6-6 and TRBJ2-7; D may be TRBD1 (6 bases). V lost 5 bases and J lost 2, with 16 bases in between. Looked up from germline, CDR1 is MNHNY and CDR2 is SVGAGI (reference sequence). The CDR3 has 15 amino acids. The CDR3 reads CASSAPRTATYEQYF. The CDR3 DNA is TGTGCCAGCAGTGCACCGAGGACAGCTACCTACGAGCAGTACTTC.

The chain is built from TRBV10-3 and TRBJ1-2; a possible D gene is TRBD1 (6 bases). This CDR3 contains 14 residues. V was pared by 6 bases and J by 4 bases, with 15 bases between. Germline lookup yields CDR1 ENHRY and CDR2 SYGVKD. The DNA of the CDR3 is TGTGCCATCAGCCCGTCTAAGACAGGCTATGGCTACACCTTC. Translation: CAISPSKTGYGYTF.

This clone was observed a few times. The chain combines TRBV20-1 with TRBJ1-1; 7 nucleotides align to TRBD1. V was pared by 5 bases and J by 5 bases, with 8 bases of the junction left unmatched. The germline gives CDR1 DFQATT, CDR2 SNEGSKA (reference sequence). This CDR3 spans 13 amino acids. The CDR3 protein is CSARVQGRTEAFF. The CDR3 region has the DNA TGCAGTGCTCGTGTACAGGGGAGAACTGAAGCTTTCTTT.

This clone was observed a handful of times. This chain uses TRBV24-1 with TRBJ1-5, with TRBD1 as a possible D gene (6 bases). Germline V gene lookup returns CDR1 KGHDR and CDR2 SFDVKD. Trimming removed 6 bases from V and 3 bases from J, with 14 bases in between. CDR3 length equals 15 residues. The CDR3 is CATSPSAGANQPQHF. The CDR3 nucleotides are TGTGCCACCAGTCCGAGCGCGGGGGCCAATCAGCCCCAGCATTTT.

This rearrangement joins TRBV7-6 to TRBJ2-2; D may be TRBD1 (6 bases). V was shortened by 2 bases and J by 0 bases, with 16 bases between the two germline ends. Germline CDR1 SGHVS, CDR2 FNYEAQ. The CDR3 sequence is 18 residues long. CDR3 in amino acids: CASSLRGRTESNTGELFF. CDR3 sequence (DNA): TGTGCCAGCAGCTTAAGGGGCCGGACAGAATCGAACACCGGGGAGCTGTTTTTT.

V is TRBV3-1 (or the pseudogene TRBV3-2) and J is TRBJ2-6; TRBD1 is a possible D gene (6 bases). V was pared by 4 bases and J by 3 bases, with 10 bases between. This CDR3 is 15 amino acids long. CDR1 is LGHDT and CDR2 is YNNKEL in the germline V gene (reference sequence). The DNA for the CDR3 is TGTGCCAGCAGCCGACGGACAGTTGGGGCCAACGTCCTGACTTTC. Translated: CASSRRTVGANVLTF.

The V and J genes are TRBV14 and TRBJ1-1; 8 nucleotides align to TRBD1. V lost 8 bases and J lost 6; bases outside the gene matches: 8. Per germline, CDR1 SGHDN and CDR2 FVKESK. CDR3 length: 13 residues. The CDR3 sequence is CASGSRGRAEAFF. The CDR3 DNA is TGTGCCAGCGGATCCAGGGGGCGGGCTGAAGCTTTCTTT.

This sequence joins TRBV6-1 and TRBJ1-4; a possible D gene is TRBD1 (5 bases). CDR1 and CDR2 (germline): MNHNS, SASEGT. The CDR3 totals 14 residues. Trimming stripped 3 bases from V and 5 bases from J, with 10 bases between. The CDR3 DNA is TGTGCCAGCAGTGACAGGGCTTCCAATGAAAAACTGTTTTTT. Its protein is CASSDRASNEKLFF.

This chain uses TRBV11-2 with TRBJ2-2, with a weak D call TRBD1 (6 bases). CDR1 and CDR2 from the germline V gene are SGHAT and FQNNGV. V was trimmed by 5 bases and J by 9 bases, leaving 7 bases between them. The CDR3 loop spans 11 amino acids. The CDR3 DNA sequence: TGTGCCAGCAGCGGGGGCTGGGAGCTGTTTTTT. Its translation is CASSGGWELFF. The full variable domain, its missing parts supplied by reference TRBV11-2 and TRBJ2-2, is EAGVAQSPRYKIIEKRQSVAFWCNPISGHATLYWYQQILGQGPKLLIQFQNNGVVDDSQLPKDRFSAERLKGVDSTLKIQPAKLEDSAVYLCASSGGWELFFGEGSRLTVL.